The rows below give T cell receptor beta chains drawn from one sample of a study of blood T cell repertoires in COVID-19. TCRdb keeps only in-frame clones here, not all; method: immunoSEQ multiplex PCR. Of a few hundred thousand clones listed, roughly four fifths are singletons. The source material was PBMCs or T cells enriched from blood (not recorded which). All receptors come from a man aged 45 to 65 who had recovered from COVID-19. Each CDR3 is given with its conserved first and last residue. The D gene is left open where the match is weak. Clone sizes are given selectively: once, few, many, or a class where the clone is expanded.

V gene	D gene	clone size	J gene	CDR3 protein	CDR3 DNA
TRBV7-3	.	.	TRBJ2-7	CASRNPRCSEQYF	TGTGCCAGCAGAAATCCGAGGTGTAGCGAGCAGTACTTC
TRBV7-9	.	.	TRBJ1-1	CASSHYSYNTEAFF	TGTGCCAGCAGCCATTACAGCTATAACACTGAAGCTTTCTTT
TRBV7-2	TRBD2	.	TRBJ2-2	CASSLAGAGDTGELFF	TGTGCCAGCAGCTTAGCAGGGGCGGGAGATACCGGGGAGCTGTTTTTT
TRBV7-2	.	few	TRBJ2-7	CASSLVSGFPHEQYF	TGTGCCAGCAGCTTAGTGTCAGGGTTCCCCCACGAGCAGTACTTC
TRBV6-2/TRBV6-3	TRBD2	.	TRBJ2-1	CASSYSSGRAYNEQFF	TGTGCCAGCAGTTACTCGTCGGGGAGGGCCTACAATGAGCAGTTCTTC
TRBV11-2	TRBD2	.	TRBJ2-7	CASSLGFGGDYEQYF	TGTGCCAGCAGCTTGGGATTCGGGGGGGACTACGAGCAGTACTTC
TRBV28	TRBD1	once	TRBJ2-7	CASSSSGQGTFQQYF	TGTGCCAGCAGTTCCTCGGGACAGGGTACATTTCAGCAGTACTTC
TRBV5-8	.	.	TRBJ2-6	CASSLNPAEGSGANVLTF	TGTGCCAGCAGCTTAAATCCAGCCGAGGGCTCTGGGGCCAACGTCCTGACTTTC
TRBV4-2	.	.	TRBJ1-4	CASSQEGGAATNEKLFF	TGTGCCAGCAGCCAAGAGGGCGGGGCTGCAACTAATGAAAAACTGTTTTTT
TRBV7-8	.	.	TRBJ2-7	CASSLVRNYEQYF	TGTGCCAGCAGCTTGGTCAGGAACTACGAGCAGTACTTC
TRBV3-1/TRBV3-2	TRBD1	.	TRBJ1-2	CASSPPGGGYTF	TGTGCCAGCAGCCCCCCAGGGGGTGGCTACACCTTC
TRBV27	TRBD1	.	TRBJ1-4	CASRPRGFTNEKLFF	TGTGCCAGCCGTCCCAGGGGGTTTACTAATGAAAAACTGTTTTTT
TRBV7-2	.	.	TRBJ1-1	CASSLGRNTEAFF	TGTGCCAGCAGCTTGGGCAGAAACACTGAAGCTTTCTTT
TRBV14	.	.	TRBJ1-1	CASSRGRGTEAFF	TGTGCCAGCAGCCGGGGCAGGGGCACTGAAGCTTTCTTT
TRBV5-8	TRBD1	.	TRBJ2-7	CASRPGQARSYEQYF	TGTGCCAGCAGGCCCGGACAGGCCCGCTCCTACGAGCAGTACTTC
TRBV6-5	.	.	TRBJ2-3	CASTPPQDTQYF	TGTGCCTCAACCCCCCCTCAGGATACGCAGTATTTT
TRBV24-1	TRBD2	.	TRBJ2-5	CATSDFRGGQETQYF	TGTGCCACCAGTGATTTTCGGGGGGGCCAAGAGACCCAGTACTTC